The clone carrying this T cell receptor beta chain has only a few counts. Antigen specificity is unknown. The data stem from a study of OX40 agonist ivuxolimab in advanced cancers. General study findings and limits: Circulating CD4+ and CD8+ T cells showed clonal expansion by week 6 at 0.1 to 3.0 mg/kg.

The table came from immunoSEQ multiplex PCR; TCRdb's copy has only in-frame clones and leaves some out. Among nearly 35,000 clones listed, 92% were seen once. Trimming removed 6 bases from V and 4 bases from J, with 9 bases in between. Germline CDR1 is MDHEN and CDR2 is SYDVKM. The CDR3 is made up of 12 amino acids. The TCR originated in an adult with an advanced solid tumor such as melanoma, head and neck, liver or kidney cancer. The sequenced sample was CD4+ or CD8+ T cells sorted from blood, obtained in a trial of the OX40 agonist ivuxolimab. The chain combines TRBV28 with TRBJ1-2; D perhaps matches TRBD1 (6 bases). CDR3 in DNA: TGTGCCAGCAGGCAGGACAGCTATGGCTACACCTTC. It is translated as CASRQDSYGYTF.